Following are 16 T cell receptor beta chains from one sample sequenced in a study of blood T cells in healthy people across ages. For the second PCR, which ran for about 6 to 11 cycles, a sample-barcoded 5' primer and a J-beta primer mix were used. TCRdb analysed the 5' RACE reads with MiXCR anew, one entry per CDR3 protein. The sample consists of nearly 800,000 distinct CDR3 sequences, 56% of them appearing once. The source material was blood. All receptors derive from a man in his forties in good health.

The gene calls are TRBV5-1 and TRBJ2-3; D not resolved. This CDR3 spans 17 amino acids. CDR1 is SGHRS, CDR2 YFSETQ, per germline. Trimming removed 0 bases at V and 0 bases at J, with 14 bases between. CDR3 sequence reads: CASSLASVGVSTDTQYF. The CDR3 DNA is TGCGCCAGCAGCTTGGCCTCGGTCGGAGTGAGCACAGATACGCAGTATTTT. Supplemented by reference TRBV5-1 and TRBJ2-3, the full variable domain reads KAGVTQTPRYLIKTRGQQVTLSCSPISGHRSVSWYQQTPGQGLQFLFEYFSETQRNKGNFPGRFSGRQFSNSRSEMNVSTLELGDSALYLCASSLASVGVSTDTQYFGPGTRLTVL.

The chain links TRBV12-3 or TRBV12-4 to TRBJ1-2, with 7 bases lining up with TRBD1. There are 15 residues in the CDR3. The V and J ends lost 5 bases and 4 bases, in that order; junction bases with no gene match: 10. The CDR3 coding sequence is TGTGCCAGCAGTCCTTCGGGACAGATACTCTATGGCTACACCTTC. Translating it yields CASSPSGQILYGYTF.

The CDR3 loop is CASSAAGKPSYEQYF. The CDR3 DNA sequence: TGTGCCAGCAGCGCTGCCGGGAAACCCTCCTACGAGCAGTACTTC. This rearrangement joins TRBV13 to TRBJ2-7; tentative D call: TRBD2 (5 bases). This CDR3 spans 15 amino acids. The V gene lost 5 bases and the J gene lost 0 bases, with 14 bases spanning the gap. CDR1 PRHDT and CDR2 FYEKMQ come from the germline V gene (reference sequence).

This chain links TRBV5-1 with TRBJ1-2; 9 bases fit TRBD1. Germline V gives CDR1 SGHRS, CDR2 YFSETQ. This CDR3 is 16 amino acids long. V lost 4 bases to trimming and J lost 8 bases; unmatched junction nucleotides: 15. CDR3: CASSAAGQGFPKGYTF. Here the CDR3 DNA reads TGCGCCAGCAGCGCTGCGGGACAGGGATTTCCTAAAGGCTACACCTTC.

The DNA for the CDR3 is TGCAGTGCCAAGAGGGGGGGCCTCTATGGCTACACCTTC. It is translated as CSAKRGGLYGYTF. The chain combines TRBV20-1 with TRBJ1-2; tentative D call: TRBD1 (6 bases). The V gene lost 6 bases and the J gene lost 4 bases, with 15 bases spanning the gap. The length of the CDR3 is 13 residues. Germline V CDR1 and CDR2: DFQATT, SNEGSKA (reference sequence).

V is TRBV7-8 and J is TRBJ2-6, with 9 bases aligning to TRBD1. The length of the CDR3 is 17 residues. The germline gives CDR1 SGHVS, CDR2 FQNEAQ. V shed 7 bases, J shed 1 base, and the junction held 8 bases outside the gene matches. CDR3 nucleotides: TGTGCCAGCATGCCGTCGGGACAGGGTTCTGGGGCCAACGTCCTGACTTTC. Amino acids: CASMPSGQGSGANVLTF. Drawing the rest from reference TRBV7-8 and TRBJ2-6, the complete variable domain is GAGVSQSPRYKVAKRGQDVALRCDPISGHVSLFWYQQALGQGPEFLTYFQNEAQLDKSGLPSDRFFAERPEGSVSTLKIQRTQQEDSAVYLCASMPSGQGSGANVLTFGAGSRLTVL.

The CDR3 DNA reads TGTGCCAGCAGTAATTGGGACAGCAGCACAGATACGCAGTATTTT. Protein product: CASSNWDSSTDTQYF. This sequence joins TRBV28 and TRBJ2-3; 7 nucleotides align to TRBD1. Looked up from germline, CDR1 is MDHEN and CDR2 is SYDVKM. The CDR3 is 15 residues long. Trimming at V came to 5 bases and at J to 0 bases, leaving 5 bases not matched to a gene. Combining the CDR3 with reference TRBV28 and TRBJ2-3 gives the whole variable domain DVKVTQSSRYLVKRTGEKVFLECVQDMDHENMFWYRQDPGLGLRLIYFSYDVKMKEKGDIPEGYSVSREKKERFSLILESASTNQTSMYLCASSNWDSSTDTQYFGPGTRLTVL.

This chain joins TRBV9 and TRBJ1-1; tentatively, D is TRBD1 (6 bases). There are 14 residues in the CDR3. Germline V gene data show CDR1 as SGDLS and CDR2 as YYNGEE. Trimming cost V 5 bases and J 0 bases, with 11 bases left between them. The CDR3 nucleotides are TGTGCCAGCAGTCCGGACAGCGTGAACACTGAAGCTTTCTTT. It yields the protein CASSPDSVNTEAFF.

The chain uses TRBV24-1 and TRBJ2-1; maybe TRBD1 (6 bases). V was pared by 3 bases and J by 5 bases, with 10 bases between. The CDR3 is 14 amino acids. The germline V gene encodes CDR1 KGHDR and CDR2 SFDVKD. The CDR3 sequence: CATSDDTGNNEQFF. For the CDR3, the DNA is TGTGCCACCAGTGATGATACAGGGAACAATGAGCAGTTCTTC.

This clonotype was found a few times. CDR3 region: CASSLVQGLAAFQYF. The DNA for the CDR3 is TGTGCCAGCAGTTTAGTACAGGGTCTAGCGGCCTTTCAGTACTTC. The genes are TRBV6-2 or TRBV6-3 and TRBJ2-4; a weak D match, TRBD2 (7 bases). Germline CDR1 is MNHEY and CDR2 is SVGEGT. V lost 4 bases, J lost 11 bases, and 21 bases lay in between. The CDR3 runs 15 residues.

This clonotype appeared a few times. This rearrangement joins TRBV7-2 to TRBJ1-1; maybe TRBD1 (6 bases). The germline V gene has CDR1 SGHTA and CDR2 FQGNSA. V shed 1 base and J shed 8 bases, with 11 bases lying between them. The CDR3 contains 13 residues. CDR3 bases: TGTGCCAGCAGCTTAGAAGGACAGTTAGAAGCTTTCTTT. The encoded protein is CASSLEGQLEAFF.

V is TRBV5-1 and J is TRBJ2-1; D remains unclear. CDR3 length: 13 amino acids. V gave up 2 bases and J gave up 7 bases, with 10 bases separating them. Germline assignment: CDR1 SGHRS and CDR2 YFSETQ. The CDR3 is CASSLITPNEQFF. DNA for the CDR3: TGCGCCAGCAGCTTAATCACGCCGAATGAGCAGTTCTTC.

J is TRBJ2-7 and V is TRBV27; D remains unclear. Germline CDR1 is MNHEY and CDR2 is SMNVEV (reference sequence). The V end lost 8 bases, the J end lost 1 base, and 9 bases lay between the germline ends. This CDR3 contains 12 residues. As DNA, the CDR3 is TGTGCCAGCGGTTCCACTTCCTACGAGCAGTACTTC. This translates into CASGSTSYEQYF.

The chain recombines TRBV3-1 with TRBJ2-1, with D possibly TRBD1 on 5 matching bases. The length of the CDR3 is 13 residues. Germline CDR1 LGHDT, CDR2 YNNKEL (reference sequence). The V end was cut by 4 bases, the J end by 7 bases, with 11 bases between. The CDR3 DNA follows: TGTGCCAGCAGCCTTTTCAAGGGGAATGAGCAGTTCTTC. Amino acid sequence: CASSLFKGNEQFF.

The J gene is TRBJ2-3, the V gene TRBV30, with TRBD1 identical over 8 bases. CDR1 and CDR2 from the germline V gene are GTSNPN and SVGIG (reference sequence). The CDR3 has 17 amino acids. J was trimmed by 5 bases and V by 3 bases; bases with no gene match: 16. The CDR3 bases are TGTGCCTGGAGCCGATCCCAGGGGGCAGTAACCATAGATACGCAGTATTTT. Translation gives CAWSRSQGAVTIDTQYF.

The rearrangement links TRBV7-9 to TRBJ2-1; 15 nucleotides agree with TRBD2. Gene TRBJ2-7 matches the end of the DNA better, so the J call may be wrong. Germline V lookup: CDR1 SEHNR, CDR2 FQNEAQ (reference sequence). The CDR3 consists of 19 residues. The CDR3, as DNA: TGTGCCAGCAGCCCTATTGCGGGACTAGCGGGAGGCGCCTACAATGAGCAGTACTTC. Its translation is CASSPIAGLAGGAYNEQYF.